Below are 17 T cell receptor beta chains sequenced from a single sample in a study of T cell responses to AZD1222 COVID-19 vaccine. Method: immunoSEQ multiplex PCR; TCRdb's copy keeps in-frame clones and lacks some. The sample holds roughly 120,000 clones; 85% to 95% are singletons and the top ten take 2.5% to 3%. The input for sequencing was peripheral blood, taken on day 0 of AZD1222 vaccination. The source is an adult in good health.

The chain couples TRBV6-5 to TRBJ1-3; D is unclear. CDR3 length equals 13 residues. V lost 8 bases to trimming and J lost 2 bases, with 10 bases between them. Germline CDR1 MNHEY, CDR2 SVGAGI. The DNA of the CDR3 is TGTGCCAGCTGCATGACCCCTGGAAACACCATATATTTT. It encodes CASCMTPGNTIYF.

This clone was seen once. The chain combines TRBV2 with TRBJ2-3; perhaps TRBD1 as D (6 bases). The CDR3 contains 10 residues. V was cut by 5 bases and J by 13 bases, with 10 bases left in between. The V gene's germline CDR1 is SNHLY and CDR2 FYNNEI. The CDR3 DNA sequence: TGTGCCAGCAGTACAGGGTCGAAGTATTTT. Encoded protein: CASSTGSKYF.

The V call is TRBV2, the J call TRBJ1-6, with TRBD1 as a possible D gene (5 bases). Germline CDR1 is SNHLY and CDR2 is FYNNEI. V lost 8 bases and J 7 bases, leaving 12 bases between the germline ends. The CDR3 has 13 residues. CDR3 nucleotides: TGTGCCAGCGGGTGGCAGGGAAATTCACCCCTCCACTTT. The encoded protein is CASGWQGNSPLHF.

CDR3 DNA: TGTGCCAGCAGTTTATTTCCAGACAGATTGAACACTGAAGCTTTCTTT. Translating it yields CASSLFPDRLNTEAFF. V is TRBV28 and J is TRBJ1-1; the D gene is possibly TRBD1 (5 bases). Trimming pared 1 base from V and 0 bases from J, leaving 12 bases between. CDR3 length: 16 amino acids. CDR1 is MDHEN and CDR2 is SYDVKM in the germline V gene.

J is TRBJ2-3 and V is TRBV7-9; no clear D. Trimming cost V 1 base and J 1 base, with 9 bases left between them. The CDR3 covers 15 residues. Germline CDR1 and CDR2: SEHNR and FQNEAQ (reference sequence). For the CDR3, the DNA is TGTGCCAGCAGCTTAGTACTATCCGGCACAGATACGCAGTATTTT. Protein product: CASSLVLSGTDTQYF.

The J gene is TRBJ2-7, the V gene TRBV29-1, with TRBD2 as a possible D gene (5 bases). V lost 4 bases and J lost 0, with 7 bases in between. This CDR3 has 12 amino acids. The germline gives CDR1 SQVTM, CDR2 ANQGSEA. Here the CDR3 DNA reads TGCAGCGTTGGAGAGGGCTCCTACGAGCAGTACTTC. Its translation: CSVGEGSYEQYF.

This chain uses TRBV28 with TRBJ2-5; 9 bases map to TRBD2. CDR1 MDHEN and CDR2 SYDVKM come from the germline V gene. Losses at the gene ends were 1 base for V and 1 base for J; bases not matched to a gene: 4. CDR3 length equals 16 residues. The CDR3, as DNA: TGTGCCAGCAGTTTATACTTAGCGGGAGTCCAAGAGACCCAGTACTTC. Encoded protein: CASSLYLAGVQETQYF.

The J gene is TRBJ1-1, the V gene TRBV27, with 8 bases identical to TRBD1. The CDR3 spans 17 residues. Germline lookup yields CDR1 MNHEY and CDR2 SMNVEV (reference sequence). V gave up 5 bases and J gave up 0 bases; unmatched junction bases: 11. The CDR3 bases are TGTGCCAGCAGTCCGAGGACAGGGTCGAGGATGAACACTGAAGCTTTCTTT. Translation: CASSPRTGSRMNTEAFF.

The rearrangement links TRBV5-1 to TRBJ1-1; D not resolved. V gave up 4 bases and J gave up 0 bases, with 16 bases separating them. The CDR3 covers 16 residues. From germline, CDR1 is SGHRS and CDR2 YFSETQ. The CDR3, as DNA: TGCGCCAGCAGCCATTCAACGGGAGGCGTGAACACTGAAGCTTTCTTT. It encodes CASSHSTGGVNTEAFF.

This chain joins TRBV6-7 and TRBJ2-1; 9 nucleotides align to TRBD1. TRBV6-7 qualifies as an ORF whose function is uncertain. The CDR3 has 16 amino acids. Trimming at V came to 2 bases and at J to 4 bases, leaving 6 bases not matched to a gene. CDR3 in amino acids: CASSYLRQGEYNEQFF. The CDR3, as DNA: TGTGCCAGCAGTTACCTCAGACAGGGGGAATACAATGAGCAGTTCTTC.

The V call is TRBV2, the J call TRBJ1-3; a weak D match, TRBD1 (5 bases). CDR3 length: 15 amino acids. CDR1 is SNHLY and CDR2 is FYNNEI in the germline V gene. V shed 5 bases and J shed 0 bases, with 11 bases lying between them. The CDR3 spells CASSLTVSSGNTIYF. Written as DNA, the CDR3 is TGTGCCAGCAGTTTGACAGTTAGCTCTGGAAACACCATATATTTT.

This clone was observed a single time. This rearrangement joins TRBV27 to TRBJ1-2; 10 bases are shared with TRBD1. V lost 2 bases to trimming and J lost 4 bases; unmatched junction nucleotides: 10. The CDR3 is 17 residues long. Germline assignment: CDR1 MNHEY and CDR2 SMNVEV (reference sequence). The CDR3: CASSLGTGAGFSYGYTF. The CDR3 bases are TGTGCCAGCAGTTTAGGGACAGGGGCAGGGTTTAGCTATGGCTACACCTTC.

V gene TRBV28 combines with J gene TRBJ2-7; either TRBD1 or TRBD2 may supply D (5 bases each). Germline CDR1 is MDHEN and CDR2 is SYDVKM. This CDR3 comprises 14 residues. V lost 3 bases and J lost 4, with 13 bases in between. This chain's CDR3 is CASSFEGTQYEQYF. For the CDR3, the DNA is TGTGCCAGCAGTTTTGAGGGGACCCAGTACGAGCAGTACTTC.

A single count supports this clone. The gene calls are TRBV28 and TRBJ1-4, with D possibly TRBD1 on 5 matching bases. The germline V gene encodes CDR1 MDHEN and CDR2 SYDVKM. The germline V and J ends were trimmed by 7 bases and 0 bases, with 12 bases remaining between them. CDR3 length: 15 amino acids. The CDR3 sequence is CASIPGGATNEKLFF. The CDR3 region has the DNA TGTGCCAGCATCCCGGGGGGTGCAACTAATGAAAAACTGTTTTTT.

This chain connects TRBV18 to TRBJ2-5, with D perhaps assigned TRBD1 or TRBD2 (5 bases each). Germline assignment: CDR1 KGHSH and CDR2 LQKENI. V was cut by 3 bases and J by 4 bases, with 12 bases left in between. This CDR3 region has 14 residues. The CDR3 loop is CASSPQGVVETQYF. Written as DNA, the CDR3 is TGTGCCAGCTCACCCCAGGGAGTAGTAGAGACCCAGTACTTC.

This clone was seen a single time. The rearrangement uses TRBV28 and TRBJ2-3, with D unresolved. The CDR3 runs to 15 residues. CDR1 is MDHEN, CDR2 SYDVKM, per germline. V lost 9 bases to trimming and J lost 0 bases, with 16 bases between them. The CDR3 sequence is CASSSVLASTDTQYF. The CDR3 DNA follows: TGTGCCAGTAGCTCGGTGCTCGCTAGCACAGATACGCAGTATTTT.

The rearrangement links TRBV29-1 to TRBJ1-2, with no clear D. This CDR3 has 14 residues. The germline V and J ends were trimmed by 3 bases and 2 bases, with 13 bases remaining between them. From germline, CDR1 is SQVTM and CDR2 ANQGSEA. The CDR3 reads CSVDVVGLNYGYTF. In DNA, the CDR3 is TGCAGCGTTGATGTGGTAGGACTCAACTATGGCTACACCTTC.